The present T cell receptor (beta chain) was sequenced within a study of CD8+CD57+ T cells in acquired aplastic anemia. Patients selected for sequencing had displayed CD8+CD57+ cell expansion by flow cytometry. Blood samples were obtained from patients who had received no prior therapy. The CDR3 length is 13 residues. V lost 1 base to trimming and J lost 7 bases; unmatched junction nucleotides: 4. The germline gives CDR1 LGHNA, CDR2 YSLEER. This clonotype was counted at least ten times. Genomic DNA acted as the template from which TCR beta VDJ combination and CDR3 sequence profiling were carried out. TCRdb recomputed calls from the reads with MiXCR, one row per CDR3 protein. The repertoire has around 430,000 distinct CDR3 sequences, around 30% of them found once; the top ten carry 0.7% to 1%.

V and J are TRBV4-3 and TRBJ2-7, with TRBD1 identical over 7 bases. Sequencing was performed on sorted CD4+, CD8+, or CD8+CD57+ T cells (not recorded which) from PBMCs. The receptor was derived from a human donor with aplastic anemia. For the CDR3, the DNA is TGCGCCAGCAGCCAAGGTCAGGGGGATGAGCAGTACTTC. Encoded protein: CASSQGQGDEQYF.